This paragraph covers one T cell receptor beta chain sequence. This sample was taken from a study of blood T cell repertoires in COVID-19. Clones were read by immunoSEQ multiplex PCR, and TCRdb kept only the in-frame ones, dropping some. The data show 250,000 to 300,000 clones, with about 93% seen just once and 1.1% held by the top ten. This TCR was recovered from a woman aged 25 to 39 who had recovered from COVID-19. The sample was PBMCs or T cells enriched from blood (not recorded which).

CDR3 in DNA: TGTGCCACCCAAGACCGGGACAGGGTTTACGAGCAGTACTTC. This gives the protein CATQDRDRVYEQYF. The chain recombines TRBV15 with TRBJ2-7; 9 nucleotides match TRBD1. The CDR3 is 14 residues long. Trimming cost V 8 bases and J 4 bases; bases outside gene matches: 9. Germline CDR1 reads LNHNV; CDR2 reads YYDKDF (reference sequence).